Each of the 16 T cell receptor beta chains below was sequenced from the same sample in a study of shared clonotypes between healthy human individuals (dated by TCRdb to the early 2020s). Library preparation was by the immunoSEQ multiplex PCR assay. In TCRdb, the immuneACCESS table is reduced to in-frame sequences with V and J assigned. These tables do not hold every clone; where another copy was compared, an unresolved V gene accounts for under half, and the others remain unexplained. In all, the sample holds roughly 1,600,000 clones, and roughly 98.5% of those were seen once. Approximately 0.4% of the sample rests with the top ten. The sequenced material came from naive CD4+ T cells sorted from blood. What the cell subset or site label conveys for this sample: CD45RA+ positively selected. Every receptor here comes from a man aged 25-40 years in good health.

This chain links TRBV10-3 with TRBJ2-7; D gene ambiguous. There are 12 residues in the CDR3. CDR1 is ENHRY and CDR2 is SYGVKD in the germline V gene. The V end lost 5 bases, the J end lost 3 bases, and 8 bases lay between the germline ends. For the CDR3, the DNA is TGTGCCATCAGTAGGACGGACTACGAGCAGTACTTC. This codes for CAISRTDYEQYF.

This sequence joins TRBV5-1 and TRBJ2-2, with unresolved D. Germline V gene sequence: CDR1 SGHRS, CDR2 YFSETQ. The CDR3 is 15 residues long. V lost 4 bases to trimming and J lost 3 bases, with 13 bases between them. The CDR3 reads CASSIVAPYTGELFF. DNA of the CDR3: TGCGCCAGCAGCATCGTAGCCCCCTACACCGGGGAGCTGTTTTTT.

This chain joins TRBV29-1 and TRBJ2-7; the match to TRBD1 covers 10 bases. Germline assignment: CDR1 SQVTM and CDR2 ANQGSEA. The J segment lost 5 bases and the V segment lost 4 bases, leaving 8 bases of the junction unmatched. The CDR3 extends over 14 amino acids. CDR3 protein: CSVARRDRGHEQYF. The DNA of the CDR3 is TGCAGCGTTGCCCGCCGGGACAGGGGCCACGAGCAGTACTTC.

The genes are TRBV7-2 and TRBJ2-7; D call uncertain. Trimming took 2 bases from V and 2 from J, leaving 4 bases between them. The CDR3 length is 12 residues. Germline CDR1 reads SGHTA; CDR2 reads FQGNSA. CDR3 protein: CASSLMTYEQYF. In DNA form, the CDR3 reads TGTGCCAGCAGCTTAATGACCTACGAGCAGTACTTC.

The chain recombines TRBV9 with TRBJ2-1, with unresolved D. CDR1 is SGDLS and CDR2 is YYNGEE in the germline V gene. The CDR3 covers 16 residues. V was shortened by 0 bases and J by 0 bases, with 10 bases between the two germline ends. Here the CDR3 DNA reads TGTGCCAGCAGCGTAGGGTCCCCGAGCTCCTACAATGAGCAGTTCTTC. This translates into CASSVGSPSSYNEQFF.

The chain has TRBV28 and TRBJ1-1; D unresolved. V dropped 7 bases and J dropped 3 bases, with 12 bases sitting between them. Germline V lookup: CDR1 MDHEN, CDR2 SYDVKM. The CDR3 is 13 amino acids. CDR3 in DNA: TGTGCCAGCATAGGACCCCCGGACACTGAAGCTTTCTTT. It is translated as CASIGPPDTEAFF.

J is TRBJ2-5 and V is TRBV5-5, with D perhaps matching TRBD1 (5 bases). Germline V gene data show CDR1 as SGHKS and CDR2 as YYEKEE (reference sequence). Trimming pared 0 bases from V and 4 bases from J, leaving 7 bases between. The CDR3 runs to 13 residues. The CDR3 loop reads CASSLGGSETQYF. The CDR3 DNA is TGTGCCAGCAGCTTGGGGGGCTCAGAGACCCAGTACTTC.

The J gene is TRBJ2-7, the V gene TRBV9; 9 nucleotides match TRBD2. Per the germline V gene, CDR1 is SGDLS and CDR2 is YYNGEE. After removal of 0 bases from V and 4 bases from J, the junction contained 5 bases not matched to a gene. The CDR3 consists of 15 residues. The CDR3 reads CASSVDPLAGYEQYF. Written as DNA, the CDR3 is TGTGCCAGCAGCGTAGACCCCCTAGCGGGGTACGAGCAGTACTTC.

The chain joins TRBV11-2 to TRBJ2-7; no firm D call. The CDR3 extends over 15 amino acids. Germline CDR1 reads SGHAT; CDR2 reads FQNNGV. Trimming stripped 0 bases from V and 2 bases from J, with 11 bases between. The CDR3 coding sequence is TGTGCCAGCAGCTTAGAAAATCATAGAACCTACGAGCAGTACTTC. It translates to CASSLENHRTYEQYF.

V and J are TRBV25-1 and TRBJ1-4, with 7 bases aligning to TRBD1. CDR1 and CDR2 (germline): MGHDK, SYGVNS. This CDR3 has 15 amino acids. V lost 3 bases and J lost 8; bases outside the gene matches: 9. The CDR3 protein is CASSEAGDRDEKLFF. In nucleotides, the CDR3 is TGTGCCAGCAGTGAGGCGGGGGACAGAGACGAAAAACTGTTTTTT. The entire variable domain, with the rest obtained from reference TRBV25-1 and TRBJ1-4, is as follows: EADIYQTPRYLVIGTGKKITLECSQTMGHDKMYWYQQDPGMELHLIHYSYGVNSTEKGDLSSESTVSRIRTEHFPLTLESARPSHTSQYLCASSEAGDRDEKLFFGSGTQLSVL.

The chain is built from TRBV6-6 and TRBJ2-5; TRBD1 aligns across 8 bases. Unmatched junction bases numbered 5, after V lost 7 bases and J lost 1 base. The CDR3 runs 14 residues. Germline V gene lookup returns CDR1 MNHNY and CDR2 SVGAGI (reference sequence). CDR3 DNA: TGTGCCAGCATCAAAGACAGGGGCCAAGAGACCCAGTACTTC. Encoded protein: CASIKDRGQETQYF.

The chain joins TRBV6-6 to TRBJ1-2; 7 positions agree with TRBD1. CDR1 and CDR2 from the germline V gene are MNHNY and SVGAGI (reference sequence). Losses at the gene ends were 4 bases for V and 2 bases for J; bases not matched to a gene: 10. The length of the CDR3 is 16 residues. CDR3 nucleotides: TGTGCCAGCAGTTCTACCCTCCGGGGACAGAACTATGGCTACACCTTC. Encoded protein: CASSSTLRGQNYGYTF.

CDR3 residues: CASSFGRGPYEQYF. CDR3 sequence (DNA): TGTGCCAGCAGTTTCGGCAGGGGCCCCTACGAGCAGTACTTC. The gene calls are TRBV28 and TRBJ2-7, with D possibly TRBD1 on 6 matching bases. The length of the CDR3 is 14 residues. The V gene's germline CDR1 is MDHEN and CDR2 SYDVKM. The germline V and J ends were trimmed by 3 bases and 2 bases, with 11 bases remaining between them. Filled out from reference TRBV28 and TRBJ2-7, the complete variable domain reads DVKVTQSSRYLVKRTGEKVFLECVQDMDHENMFWYRQDPGLGLRLIYFSYDVKMKEKGDIPEGYSVSREKKERFSLILESASTNQTSMYLCASSFGRGPYEQYFGPGTRLTVT.

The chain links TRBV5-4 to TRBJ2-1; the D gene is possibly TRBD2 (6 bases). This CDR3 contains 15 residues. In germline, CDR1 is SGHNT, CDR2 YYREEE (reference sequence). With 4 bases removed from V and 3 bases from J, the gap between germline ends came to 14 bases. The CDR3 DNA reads TGTGCCAGCAGCGAAGTAGCGGACTACTACAATGAGCAGTTCTTC. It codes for CASSEVADYYNEQFF.

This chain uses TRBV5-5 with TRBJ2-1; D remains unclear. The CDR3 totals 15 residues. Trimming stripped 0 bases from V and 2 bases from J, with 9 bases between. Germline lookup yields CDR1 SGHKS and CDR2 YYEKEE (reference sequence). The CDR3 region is CASSLGSSTYNEQFF. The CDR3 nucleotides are TGTGCCAGCAGCTTGGGTAGCAGCACCTACAATGAGCAGTTCTTC.

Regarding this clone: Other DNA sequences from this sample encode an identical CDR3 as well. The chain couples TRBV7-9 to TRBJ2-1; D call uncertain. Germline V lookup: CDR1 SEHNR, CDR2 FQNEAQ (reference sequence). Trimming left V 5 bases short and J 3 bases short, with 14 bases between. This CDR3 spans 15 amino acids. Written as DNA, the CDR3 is TGTGCCAGCAGCCCCCGCGGATCTAGCTACAATGAGCAGTTCTTC. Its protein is CASSPRGSSYNEQFF. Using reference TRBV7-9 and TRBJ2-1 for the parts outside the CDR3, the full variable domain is DTGVSQNPRHKITKRGQNVTFRCDPISEHNRLYWYRQTLGQGPEFLTYFQNEAQLEKSRLLSDRFSAERPKGSFSTLEIQRTEQGDSAMYLCASSPRGSSYNEQFFGPGTRLTVL.